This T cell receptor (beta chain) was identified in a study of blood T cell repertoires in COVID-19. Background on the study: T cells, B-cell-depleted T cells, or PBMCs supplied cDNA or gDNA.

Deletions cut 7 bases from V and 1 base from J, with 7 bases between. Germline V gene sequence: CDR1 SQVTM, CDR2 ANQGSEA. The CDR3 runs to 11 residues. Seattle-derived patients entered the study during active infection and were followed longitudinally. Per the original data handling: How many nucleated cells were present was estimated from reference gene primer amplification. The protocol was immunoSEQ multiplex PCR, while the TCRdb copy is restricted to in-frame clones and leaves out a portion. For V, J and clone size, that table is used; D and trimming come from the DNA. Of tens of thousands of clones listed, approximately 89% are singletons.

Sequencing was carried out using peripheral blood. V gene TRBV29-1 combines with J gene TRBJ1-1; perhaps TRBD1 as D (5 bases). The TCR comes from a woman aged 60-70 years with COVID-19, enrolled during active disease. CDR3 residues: CSGRGNTEAFF. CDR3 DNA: TGCAGCGGAAGGGGGAACACTGAAGCTTTCTTT.